This T cell receptor (beta chain) came from a study of beta chain features in type 1 diabetes. CD4+ naive, central memory, regulatory and stem cell-like memory subsets were isolated by sorting on CD45RO/CCR7/CD25/CD127/CD95/CD27. This clone was found a few times. The investigators reverse transcribed all of the isolated RNA, so they sequenced expressed TCRB transcripts. This table comes from immunoSEQ multiplex PCR, and its TCRdb copy is limited to in-frame clones, with some not included. The sample includes 850,000 to 900,000 clones, 15% to 20% of them seen just once. This TCR came from a woman aged 18 to 35 in good health. Sequencing input: naive CD4+ T cells from blood.

CDR3 protein: CASSLSWETQYF. CDR3 sequence (DNA): TGTGCCAGCAGCTTAAGTTGGGAGACCCAGTACTTC. This rearrangement joins TRBV11-2 to TRBJ2-5; no definite D call. V lost 2 bases and J 5 bases, leaving 6 bases between the germline ends. This CDR3 region has 12 residues. The germline CDR1 and CDR2 sequences are SGHAT and FQNNGV.